The 6 T cell receptor beta chains in this list originate from one sample, sequenced in a study of blood T cell repertoires in COVID-19. Profiling relied on immunoSEQ multiplex PCR, and the TCRdb table lists in-frame clones only, not all of them. The sample lists over 70,000 clones, 91% occurring once. What was sequenced was peripheral blood. The receptor source for this set is a human donor with active COVID-19. The donor label of this sample is uncertain.

The J gene is TRBJ2-1, the V gene TRBV5-4; 9 nucleotides match TRBD2. The ends lost 0 bases at V and 7 bases at J; junction bases unmatched: 5. From germline, CDR1 is SGHNT and CDR2 YYREEE (reference sequence). The CDR3 contains 15 residues. The CDR3 sequence: CASSLVAGGLNEQFF. In DNA, the CDR3 is TGTGCCAGCAGCTTGGTGGCGGGGGGGCTTAATGAGCAGTTCTTC.

This chain links TRBV6-1 with TRBJ2-1; 11 bases fit TRBD2. CDR1 is MNHNS and CDR2 is SASEGT in the germline V gene. This CDR3 has 16 residues. Germline trimming cut 4 bases from V and 3 bases from J; bases unmatched to any gene: 5. This chain's CDR3 is CASSGASGGNYNEQFF. In DNA, the CDR3 is TGTGCCAGCAGTGGCGCTAGCGGGGGGAACTACAATGAGCAGTTCTTC.

The chain carries TRBV7-6 and TRBJ2-2, with 11 nucleotides matching TRBD2. The CDR3 extends over 19 amino acids. Germline trimming cut 2 bases from V and 6 bases from J; bases unmatched to any gene: 14. Germline V gene lookup returns CDR1 SGHVS and CDR2 FNYEAQ. For the CDR3, the DNA is TGTGCCAGCAGCTTAACCGCTTTTAGCGGGGGGGCGGCAGCCGGGGAGCTGTTTTTT. As protein: CASSLTAFSGGAAAGELFF.

V gene TRBV6-5 combines with J gene TRBJ2-5; D uncertain. Trimming removed 4 bases from V and 2 bases from J, with 8 bases in between. The CDR3 runs 13 residues. Germline V gives CDR1 MNHEY, CDR2 SVGAGI. CDR3 nucleotide sequence: TGTGCCAGCAGTTTAGCAGAACAAGAGACCCAGTACTTC. Amino acid sequence: CASSLAEQETQYF.

The chain is built from TRBV5-1 and TRBJ2-1; 7 bases agree with TRBD1. V shed 6 bases, J shed 9 bases, and the junction held 18 bases outside the gene matches. The CDR3 sequence is 16 residues long. Looked up from germline, CDR1 is SGHRS and CDR2 is YFSETQ. The CDR3 reads CASTPSLKQGLSEQFF. The DNA of the CDR3 is TGCGCCAGCACACCGAGCCTAAAACAGGGGCTTAGTGAGCAGTTCTTC.

The V call is TRBV3-1 (or the pseudogene TRBV3-2), the J call TRBJ2-1; 7 bases are shared with TRBD1. The CDR3 loop spans 13 amino acids. V was pared by 1 base and J by 13 bases, with 7 bases of the junction left unmatched. Germline values: CDR1 LGHDT, CDR2 YNNKEL (reference sequence). The chain's CDR3 is CASSQGATGIQFF. The CDR3 DNA is TGTGCCAGCAGCCAAGGCGCGACAGGGATACAGTTCTTC.